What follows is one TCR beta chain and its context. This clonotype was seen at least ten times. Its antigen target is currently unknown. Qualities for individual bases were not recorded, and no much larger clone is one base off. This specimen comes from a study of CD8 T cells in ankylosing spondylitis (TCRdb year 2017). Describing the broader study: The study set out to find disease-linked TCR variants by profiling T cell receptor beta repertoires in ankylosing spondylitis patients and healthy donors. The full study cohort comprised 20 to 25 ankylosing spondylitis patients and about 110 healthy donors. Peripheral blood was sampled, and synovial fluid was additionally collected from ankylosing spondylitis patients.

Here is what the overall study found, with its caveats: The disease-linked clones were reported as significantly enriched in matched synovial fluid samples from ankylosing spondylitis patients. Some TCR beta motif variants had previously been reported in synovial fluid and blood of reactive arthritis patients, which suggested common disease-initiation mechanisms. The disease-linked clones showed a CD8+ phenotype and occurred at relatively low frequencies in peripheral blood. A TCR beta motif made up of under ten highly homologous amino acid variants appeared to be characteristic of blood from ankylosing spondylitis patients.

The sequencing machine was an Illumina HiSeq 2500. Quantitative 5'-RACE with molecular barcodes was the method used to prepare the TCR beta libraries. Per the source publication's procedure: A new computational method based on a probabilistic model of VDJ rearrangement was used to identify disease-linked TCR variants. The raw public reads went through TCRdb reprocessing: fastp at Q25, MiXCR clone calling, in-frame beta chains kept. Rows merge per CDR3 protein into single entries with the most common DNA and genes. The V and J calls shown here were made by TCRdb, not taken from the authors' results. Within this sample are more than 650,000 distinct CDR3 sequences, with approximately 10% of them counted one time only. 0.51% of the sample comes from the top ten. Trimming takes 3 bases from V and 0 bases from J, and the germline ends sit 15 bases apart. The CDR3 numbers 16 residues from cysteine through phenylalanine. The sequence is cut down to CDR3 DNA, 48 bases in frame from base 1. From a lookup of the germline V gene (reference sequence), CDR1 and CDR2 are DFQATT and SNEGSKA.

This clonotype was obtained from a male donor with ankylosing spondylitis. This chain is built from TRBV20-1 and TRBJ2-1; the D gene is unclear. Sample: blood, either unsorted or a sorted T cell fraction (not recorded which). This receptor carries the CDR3 CSASKFGGDSYNEQFF. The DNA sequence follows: TGCAGTGCTAGTAAGTTTGGCGGAGACTCCTACAATGAGCAGTTCTTC.